Below, 25 T cell receptor beta chains from the same sample are listed, as sequenced in a study of CD8+ T cells in alopecia areata. Documented treatment: oral pan-JAK inhibitor, 5-10 mg twice daily. cDNA prepared by RNA extraction and subsequent reverse transcription served as the template for sequencing. This table comes from immunoSEQ multiplex PCR, and its TCRdb copy is limited to in-frame clones, with some not included. The sample lists 190,000 or so clones, roughly 64% occurring once. The sample was CD4+ T cells sorted from blood, taken at week 24, from a patient treated with tofacitinib. The receptors were sampled from a human donor with alopecia areata.

V and J are TRBV25-1 and TRBJ1-2; the D is unclear. The germline V gene encodes CDR1 MGHDK and CDR2 SYGVNS. The CDR3 runs to 15 residues. Trimming shortened V by 0 bases and J by 8 bases, and 16 bases separated the two germline ends. CDR3 DNA: TGTGCCAGCAGTGAATACGTGGGAGGGCCTTTAGGCTACACCTTC. Protein product: CASSEYVGGPLGYTF.

The genes are TRBV5-1 and TRBJ2-1, with a weak D call TRBD2 (6 bases). The V gene's germline CDR1 is SGHRS and CDR2 YFSETQ. This CDR3 has 13 residues. The ends were cut back, 3 bases at V and 5 bases at J, with 9 bases in the middle. The DNA for the CDR3 is TGCGCCAGCAGCTCGTGGGGGGACAATGAGCAGTTCTTC. Encoded protein: CASSSWGDNEQFF.

The rearrangement joins TRBV30 to TRBJ2-3, with a weak D call TRBD2 (5 bases). Per germline, CDR1 GTSNPN and CDR2 SVGIG (reference sequence). Trimming pared 3 bases from V and 2 bases from J, leaving 9 bases between. The CDR3 runs to 13 residues. CDR3 sequence: CAWRMEATDTQYF. The CDR3 nucleotides are TGTGCCTGGAGAATGGAGGCCACAGATACGCAGTATTTT.

The chain links TRBV29-1 to TRBJ1-2; 9 nucleotides align to TRBD1. J was trimmed by 3 bases and V by 3 bases; bases with no gene match: 2. The CDR3 totals 13 residues. The germline V gene encodes CDR1 SQVTM and CDR2 ANQGSEA. The CDR3 loop is CSVDDRGDYGYTF. The CDR3 coding sequence is TGCAGCGTTGACGACAGGGGGGACTATGGCTACACCTTC.

V and J are TRBV7-2 and TRBJ2-3; TRBD1 aligns across 7 bases. Germline CDR1 SGHTA, CDR2 FQGNSA. V lost 6 bases to trimming and J lost 4 bases; unmatched junction nucleotides: 7. The CDR3 contains 14 residues. CDR3 nucleotide sequence: TGTGCCAGCAGGCGAGGGGGCAGCGCAGATACGCAGTATTTT. Its translation: CASRRGGSADTQYF.

The chain recombines TRBV4-3 with TRBJ2-1; D is unclear. The CDR3 runs to 14 residues. V shed 2 bases and J shed 6 bases, with 11 bases lying between them. CDR1 and CDR2 from the germline V gene are LGHNA and YSLEER. DNA of the CDR3: TGCGCCAGCAGCCAATTTACCTCTTCCAATGAGCAGTTCTTC. Its translation is CASSQFTSSNEQFF.

The V and J genes are TRBV23-1 and TRBJ2-7; 8 bases map to TRBD1. TRBV23-1 is reported as an ORF; its role is uncertain. This CDR3 contains 14 residues. With V trimmed by 8 bases and J by 0 bases, 6 bases remained unmatched. The CDR3 reads CASGTGPNSYEQYF. Written as DNA, the CDR3 is TGCGCCAGCGGGACAGGCCCCAACTCCTACGAGCAGTACTTC.

This clone came up a few times. V and J are TRBV6-5 and TRBJ1-2; 11 nucleotides match TRBD1. This CDR3 has 13 residues. With 7 bases clipped from V and 8 bases from J, the junction kept 6 bases outside the gene matches. Germline CDR1 MNHEY, CDR2 SVGAGI. Written as DNA, the CDR3 is TGTGCCAGCACCGGACAGGGGGCGCGCGGCTACACCTTC. Encoded protein: CASTGQGARGYTF.

The CDR3 region has the DNA TGTGCCAGCAGTTTGAAACAGCTAAACTATGGCTACACCTTC. Residues: CASSLKQLNYGYTF. J is TRBJ1-2 and V is TRBV6-6; D remains ambiguous. The CDR3 has 14 residues. V was trimmed by 4 bases and J by 2 bases, leaving 11 bases between them. Germline V gene lookup returns CDR1 MNHNY and CDR2 SVGAGI (reference sequence).

Details on this clone: One junction end disagrees with the germline gene, perhaps due to a read error. The rearrangement joins TRBV7-8 to TRBJ1-2, with D perhaps matching TRBD1 (6 bases). The germline V gene has CDR1 SGHVS and CDR2 FQNEAQ. This CDR3 region has 13 residues. This CDR3 is CASSLSGGQGPPF. The CDR3 DNA reads TGTGCCAGCAGCTTAAGCGGGGGTCAGGGGCCCCCCTTC. The whole variable domain, filled in from reference TRBV7-8 and TRBJ1-2, reads GAGVSQSPRYKVAKRGQDVALRCDPISGHVSLFWYQQALGQGPEFLTYFQNEAQLDKSGLPSDRFFAERPEGSVSTLKIQRTQQEDSAVYLCASSLSGGQGPPFGSGTRLTVV.

The chain recombines TRBV7-2 with TRBJ1-5; D remains ambiguous. Trimming left V 2 bases short and J 1 base short, with 3 bases between. The CDR3 contains 13 residues. The V gene's germline CDR1 is SGHTA and CDR2 FQGNSA. The CDR3 sequence: CASSLRSNQPQHF. The CDR3 region has the DNA TGTGCCAGCAGCTTACGGAGCAATCAGCCCCAGCATTTT.

V and J are TRBV5-1 and TRBJ1-4, with TRBD1 identical over 9 bases. The junction had 5 bases not matched to a gene; V was cut back by 6 bases and J by 5 bases. The CDR3 is made up of 14 amino acids. Germline CDR1 reads SGHRS; CDR2 reads YFSETQ. CDR3 amino acids: CASTGTGMNEKLFF. The CDR3 bases are TGCGCCAGCACCGGGACAGGGATGAATGAAAAACTGTTTTTT.

The rearrangement links TRBV7-8 to TRBJ1-5, with D possibly TRBD1 on 6 matching bases. In germline, CDR1 is SGHVS, CDR2 FQNEAQ. The CDR3 is 18 residues long. The V end lost 4 bases, the J end lost 4 bases, and 23 bases lay between the germline ends. CDR3 region: CASSSSYNTGRGNQPQHF. DNA for the CDR3: TGTGCCAGCAGCTCCTCTTATAACACAGGGAGGGGAAATCAGCCCCAGCATTTT.

This chain connects TRBV2 to TRBJ2-6, with no clear D. V was cut by 5 bases and J by 2 bases, with 4 bases left in between. The CDR3 consists of 13 residues. CDR1 is SNHLY, CDR2 FYNNEI, per germline. CDR3 protein: CASSRAGANVLTF. CDR3 in DNA: TGTGCCAGCAGTCGAGCTGGGGCCAACGTCCTGACTTTC.

This rearrangement joins TRBV5-1 to TRBJ2-4; TRBD2 agrees at 7 bases. This CDR3 is built from 14 residues. The junction had 4 bases not matched to a gene; V was cut back by 0 bases and J by 7 bases. Looked up from germline, CDR1 is SGHRS and CDR2 is YFSETQ. CDR3 in amino acids: CASSLVGGNNIQYF. The CDR3 region has the DNA TGCGCCAGCAGCTTGGTCGGGGGGAACAACATTCAGTACTTC.

The gene calls are TRBV2 and TRBJ1-4; no reliable D call. This CDR3 has 14 amino acids. Germline V gives CDR1 SNHLY, CDR2 FYNNEI. V lost 6 bases and J lost 8, with 16 bases in between. The CDR3 loop reads CASSRAPDAEKLFF. The CDR3 bases are TGTGCCAGCAGCCGGGCTCCCGACGCGGAAAAACTGTTTTTT.

The chain joins TRBV13 to TRBJ2-5; 7 nucleotides agree with TRBD2. Per the germline V gene, CDR1 is PRHDT and CDR2 is FYEKMQ (reference sequence). The CDR3 extends over 15 amino acids. V lost 3 bases, J lost 2 bases, and 6 bases stayed unmatched. Here the CDR3 reads CASSFGLGGQETQYF. The CDR3 DNA reads TGTGCCAGCAGCTTTGGACTAGGTGGGCAAGAGACCCAGTACTTC.

The chain combines TRBV18 with TRBJ1-3; no definite D call. V shed 3 bases and J shed 0 bases, with 6 bases lying between them. This CDR3 has 14 residues. The V gene's germline CDR1 is KGHSH and CDR2 LQKENI. The CDR3 protein is CASSPGSSGNTIYF. For the CDR3, the DNA is TGTGCCAGCTCACCCGGGAGCTCTGGAAACACCATATATTTT. Complete variable domain (other parts from reference TRBV18 and TRBJ1-3): NAGVMQNPRHLVRRRGQEARLRCSPMKGHSHVYWYRQLPEEGLKFMVYLQKENIIDESGMPKERFSAEFPKEGPSILRIQQVVRGDSAAYFCASSPGSSGNTIYFGEGSWLTVV.

The J gene is TRBJ2-1, the V gene TRBV4-2, with D perhaps TRBD1 (7 bases). The CDR3 is 14 amino acids. Per germline, CDR1 LGHNA and CDR2 YNFKEQ. The V end lost 4 bases, the J end lost 5 bases, and 12 bases lay between the germline ends. In DNA, the CDR3 is TGTGCCAGCAGCCCAGGGGGGAATAACAATGAGCAGTTCTTC. It encodes CASSPGGNNNEQFF.

The rearrangement joins TRBV7-3 to TRBJ2-3; 7 bases fit TRBD2. Germline V lookup: CDR1 SGHTA, CDR2 FQGTGA. Trimming cost V 5 bases and J 2 bases; bases outside gene matches: 7. This CDR3 has 15 residues. CDR3 coding DNA: TGTGCCAGCAGCAAAAGCGGGGCTTACACAGATACGCAGTATTTT. This sequence encodes CASSKSGAYTDTQYF.

The chain couples TRBV6-5 to TRBJ1-2; the D is unclear. Germline CDR1 and CDR2: MNHEY and SVGAGI. This CDR3 is 12 amino acids long. Trimming removed 2 bases at V and 3 bases at J, with 4 bases between. The CDR3 spells CASSYADYGYTF. In DNA form, the CDR3 reads TGTGCCAGCAGTTACGCGGACTATGGCTACACCTTC.

The chain couples TRBV28 to TRBJ1-2, with no clear D. Deletions cut 6 bases from V and 8 bases from J, with 19 bases between. The CDR3 has 14 residues. Germline assignment: CDR1 MDHEN and CDR2 SYDVKM. The CDR3 here is CASRVPVGIGGYTF. CDR3 sequence (DNA): TGTGCCAGCAGAGTTCCTGTGGGGATTGGCGGCTACACCTTC.

This clone was counted a few times. The chain carries TRBV5-1 and TRBJ2-3; perhaps TRBD2 as D (6 bases). The CDR3 is 17 residues long. The ends were cut back, 2 bases at V and 2 bases at J, with 18 bases in the middle. Germline CDR1 and CDR2: SGHRS and YFSETQ. The CDR3 DNA reads as TGCGCCAGCAGCTTCTCCCTGGGACTCACTTCCACAGATACGCAGTATTTT. Translated: CASSFSLGLTSTDTQYF.

The chain carries TRBV19 and TRBJ2-5, with 7 nucleotides matching TRBD2. The junction had 9 bases not matched to a gene; V was cut back by 5 bases and J by 3 bases. Germline-derived CDR1 and CDR2 are LNHDA and SQIVND (reference sequence). The CDR3 is made up of 15 amino acids. The CDR3 is CASSPSTSSKETQYF. The CDR3 nucleotides read TGTGCCAGTAGTCCGTCGACTAGCAGTAAAGAGACCCAGTACTTC.

The V and J genes are TRBV7-2 and TRBJ1-4; possibly TRBD1 for D (5 bases). The CDR3 loop spans 15 amino acids. Per the germline V gene, CDR1 is SGHTA and CDR2 is FQGNSA. Between the trimmed V and J ends, which lost 5 bases and 8 bases, there was a span of 18 bases. The CDR3, as DNA: TGTGCCAGCAGCCCCCGGCAGGGCGACTTGGAAAAACTGTTTTTT. It yields the protein CASSPRQGDLEKLFF.